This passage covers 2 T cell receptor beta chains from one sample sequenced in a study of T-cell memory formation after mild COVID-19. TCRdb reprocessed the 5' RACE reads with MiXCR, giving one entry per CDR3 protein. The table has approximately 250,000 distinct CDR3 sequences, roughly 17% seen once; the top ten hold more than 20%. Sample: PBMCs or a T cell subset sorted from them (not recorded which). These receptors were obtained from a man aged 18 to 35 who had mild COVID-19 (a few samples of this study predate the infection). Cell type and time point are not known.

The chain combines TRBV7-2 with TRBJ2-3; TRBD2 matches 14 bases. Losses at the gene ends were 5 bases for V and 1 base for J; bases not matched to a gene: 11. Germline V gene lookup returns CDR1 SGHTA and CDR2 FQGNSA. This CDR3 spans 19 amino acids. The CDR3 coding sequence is TGTGCCAGCAGCCTCACCGGGACTAGCGGGGGTCTGGGCACAGATACGCAGTATTTT. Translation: CASSLTGTSGGLGTDTQYF.

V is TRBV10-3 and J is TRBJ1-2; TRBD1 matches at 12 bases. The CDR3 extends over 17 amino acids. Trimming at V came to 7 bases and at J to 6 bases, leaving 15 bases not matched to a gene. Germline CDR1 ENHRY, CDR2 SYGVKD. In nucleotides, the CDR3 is TGTGCCATCACCAGAGCGGGGACAGGGGGCGTCGTAGATGGCTACACCTTC. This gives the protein CAITRAGTGGVVDGYTF.